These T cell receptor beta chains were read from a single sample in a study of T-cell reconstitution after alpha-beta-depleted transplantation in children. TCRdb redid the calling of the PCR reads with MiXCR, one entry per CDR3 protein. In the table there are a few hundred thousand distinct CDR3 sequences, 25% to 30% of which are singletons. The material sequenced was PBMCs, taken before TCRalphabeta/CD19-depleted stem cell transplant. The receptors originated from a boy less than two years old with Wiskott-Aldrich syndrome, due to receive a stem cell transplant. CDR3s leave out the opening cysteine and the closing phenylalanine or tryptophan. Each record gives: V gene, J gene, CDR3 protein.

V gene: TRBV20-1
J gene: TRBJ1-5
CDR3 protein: SAKVIHDQPQH

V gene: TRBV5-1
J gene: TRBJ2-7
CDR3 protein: ASSLSTGSSYEQY

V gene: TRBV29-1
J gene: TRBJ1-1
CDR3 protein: SASGTEAF

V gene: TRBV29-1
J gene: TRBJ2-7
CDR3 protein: SVEGSGLSSYEQY

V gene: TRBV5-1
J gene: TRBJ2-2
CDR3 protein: ASSPRTRIITGELF

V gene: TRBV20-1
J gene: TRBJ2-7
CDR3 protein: SARDGHTPYEQY

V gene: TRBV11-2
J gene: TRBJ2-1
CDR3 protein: ASSPMGGLAGFHEQF

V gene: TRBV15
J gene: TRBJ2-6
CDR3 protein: ATSRVPDLPSGANVLT

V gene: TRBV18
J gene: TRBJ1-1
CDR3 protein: ASSPRGLVNTEAF

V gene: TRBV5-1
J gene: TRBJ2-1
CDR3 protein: ASSQTGVGNEQF

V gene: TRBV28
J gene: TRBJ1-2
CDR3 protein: ASSLSVFGYT

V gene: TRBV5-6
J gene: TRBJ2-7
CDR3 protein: ASSGGQGMGYEQY

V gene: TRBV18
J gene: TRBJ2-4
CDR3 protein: ASSPLTKNIQY

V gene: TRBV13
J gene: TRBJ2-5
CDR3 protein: ASSILAGEGATQY

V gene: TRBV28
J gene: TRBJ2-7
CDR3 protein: ATLGDASGGYEQY

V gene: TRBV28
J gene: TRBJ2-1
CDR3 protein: ASSSGDYNEQF